The 21 T cell receptor beta chains in this list originate from one sample, sequenced in a study of T cell responses to AZD1222 COVID-19 vaccine. The protocol was immunoSEQ multiplex PCR, while the TCRdb copy is restricted to in-frame clones and leaves out a portion. The sample has around 120,000 clones, around 92% seen once. The source was peripheral blood, collected on day 0 of AZD1222 vaccination. The receptors derive from an adult in good health.

Only a few counts were recorded for this clone. This rearrangement joins TRBV11-2 to TRBJ1-1; unclear D gene. Between the trimmed V and J ends, which lost 0 bases and 5 bases, there was a span of 7 bases. The CDR3 runs to 13 residues. The germline V gene encodes CDR1 SGHAT and CDR2 FQNNGV. This CDR3 reads CASSLDRRTEAFF. CDR3 DNA: TGTGCCAGCAGCTTAGATCGTAGGACTGAAGCTTTCTTT. The whole variable domain, remainder taken from reference TRBV11-2 and TRBJ1-1, is EAGVAQSPRYKIIEKRQSVAFWCNPISGHATLYWYQQILGQGPKLLIQFQNNGVVDDSQLPKDRFSAERLKGVDSTLKIQPAKLEDSAVYLCASSLDRRTEAFFGQGTRLTVV.

V is TRBV15 and J is TRBJ2-2; D is perhaps TRBD1 (5 bases). This CDR3 comprises 14 residues. CDR1 and CDR2 (germline): LNHNV, YYDKDF (reference sequence). Deletions cut 2 bases from V and 2 bases from J, with 6 bases between. For the CDR3, the DNA is TGTGCCACCAGCAGACAGGGTAACACCGGGGAGCTGTTTTTT. Its translation: CATSRQGNTGELFF.

V and J are TRBV7-2 and TRBJ1-1; 7 nucleotides match TRBD1. This CDR3 is 15 amino acids long. The germline V gene has CDR1 SGHTA and CDR2 FQGNSA. V lost 1 base and J lost 4; bases outside the gene matches: 6. The CDR3 sequence is CASSLVLTGSTEAFF. DNA of the CDR3: TGTGCCAGCAGCTTAGTCTTGACAGGGAGCACTGAAGCTTTCTTT.

This chain connects TRBV7-2 to TRBJ1-3; no reliable D call. In germline, CDR1 is SGHTA, CDR2 FQGNSA. V dropped 6 bases and J dropped 4 bases, with 16 bases sitting between them. This CDR3 comprises 15 residues. DNA for the CDR3: TGTGCCAGCAGTTTCGAGGCCCCCAGGGGAAACACCATATATTTT. This encodes CASSFEAPRGNTIYF.

The chain uses TRBV28 and TRBJ2-7, with 8 positions matching TRBD2. CDR3 length equals 14 residues. The germline gives CDR1 MDHEN, CDR2 SYDVKM. With V trimmed by 5 bases and J by 0 bases, 3 bases remained unmatched. The CDR3 spells CASSSGGSSYEQYF. The CDR3, as DNA: TGTGCCAGCAGTAGCGGGGGTAGCTCCTACGAGCAGTACTTC.

V usage is TRBV2 and J usage is TRBJ2-1, with 7 bases fitting TRBD2. The CDR3 spans 13 residues. CDR1 is SNHLY and CDR2 is FYNNEI in the germline V gene. Trimming took 7 bases from V and 9 from J; bases not matched to a gene: 9. The CDR3 DNA reads TGTGCCAGCACCTTGAGGGAGGGGACTGAGCAGTTCTTC. Encoded protein: CASTLREGTEQFF.

The chain links TRBV29-1 to TRBJ2-3, with D hard to call. Germline V gene lookup returns CDR1 SQVTM and CDR2 ANQGSEA. V was pared by 7 bases and J by 0 bases, with 11 bases between. This CDR3 region has 13 residues. The CDR3 is CSDGNPSTDTQYF. CDR3 sequence (DNA): TGCAGCGACGGTAATCCAAGCACAGATACGCAGTATTTT.

The chain employs TRBV7-2 and TRBJ2-3, with D possibly TRBD1 on 5 matching bases. The CDR3 runs to 12 residues. V was shortened by 5 bases and J by 5 bases, with 8 bases between the two germline ends. Germline V gene sequence: CDR1 SGHTA, CDR2 FQGNSA. CDR3 residues: CASSPQGDTQYF. The CDR3 DNA reads as TGTGCCAGCAGCCCGCAGGGAGATACGCAGTATTTT.

This clone has just one count. The chain recombines TRBV7-8 with TRBJ2-7, with 11 bases matching TRBD1. CDR3 length equals 16 residues. The germline V gene encodes CDR1 SGHVS and CDR2 FQNEAQ. V lost 1 base and J lost 6; bases outside the gene matches: 8. DNA of the CDR3: TGTGCCAGCAGCTTAGTCGGGGGACAGGGGGTCCTCGAGCAGTACTTC. Translating gives CASSLVGGQGVLEQYF.

The chain has TRBV19 and TRBJ2-7; D possibly corresponds to TRBD2 (6 bases). CDR3 size: 14 residues. Germline assignment: CDR1 LNHDA and CDR2 SQIVND (reference sequence). V gave up 7 bases and J gave up 5 bases, with 18 bases separating them. CDR3 residues: CASTLTVPGDEQYF. The CDR3 DNA reads as TGTGCCAGTACCCTGACAGTACCGGGGGACGAGCAGTACTTC.

The chain joins TRBV15 to TRBJ1-2; D is unclear. Germline-derived CDR1 and CDR2 are LNHNV and YYDKDF (reference sequence). The CDR3 spans 14 residues. With 1 base removed from V and 2 bases from J, the gap between germline ends came to 8 bases. The CDR3 here is CATSRAGVNYGYTF. In DNA form, the CDR3 reads TGTGCCACCAGCAGAGCGGGAGTCAACTATGGCTACACCTTC.

The V and J genes are TRBV7-9 and TRBJ2-4; 7 bases are a match to TRBD1. V trimming: 1 base; J trimming: 1 base; junction bases outside the gene matches: 4. The germline V gene has CDR1 SEHNR and CDR2 FQNEAQ (reference sequence). This CDR3 region has 16 residues. The DNA for the CDR3 is TGTGCCAGCAGCTTAGGAGGGGGCCAGGCCAAAAACATTCAGTACTTC. It codes for CASSLGGGQAKNIQYF.

The chain is built from TRBV14 and TRBJ1-1; no clear D. The CDR3 consists of 15 residues. Germline values: CDR1 SGHDN, CDR2 FVKESK. V was clipped by 4 bases and J by 1 base, with 13 bases between them. CDR3: CASSPAGRWNTEAFF. The DNA for the CDR3 is TGTGCCAGCAGCCCCGCCGGCCGGTGGAACACTGAAGCTTTCTTT.

V and J are TRBV23-1 and TRBJ2-2; a possible D gene is TRBD2 (6 bases). TRBV23-1 is an open reading frame, and its role is uncertain. The V gene lost 3 bases and the J gene lost 3 bases, with 14 bases spanning the gap. CDR3 length equals 16 residues. CDR3 region: CASSQGTGDDTGELFF. The CDR3 DNA follows: TGCGCCAGCAGTCAGGGTACGGGGGACGACACCGGGGAGCTGTTTTTT.

This clone turned up a few times. The J gene is TRBJ1-6, the V gene TRBV5-1; 7 nucleotides match TRBD1. CDR1 and CDR2 from the germline V gene are SGHRS and YFSETQ. Trimming took 4 bases from V and 0 from J; bases not matched to a gene: 4. The CDR3 length is 16 residues. DNA for the CDR3: TGCGCCAGCAGCCCGGGACAGAGCTCCTATAATTCACCCCTCCACTTT. Translation: CASSPGQSSYNSPLHF.

The CDR3 sequence: CASSRLSSGAQETQYF. The CDR3 DNA reads as TGTGCCAGCAGTCGTCTGTCTAGCGGTGCCCAAGAGACCCAGTACTTC. The rearrangement links TRBV6-2 or TRBV6-3 to TRBJ2-5, with 7 bases lining up with TRBD2. CDR3 length: 16 amino acids. The germline CDR1 and CDR2 sequences are MNHEY and SVGEGT. V trimming: 5 bases; J trimming: 1 base; junction bases outside the gene matches: 10.

The V gene is TRBV5-1, the J gene TRBJ1-4, with TRBD1 matching 9 bases. The CDR3 length is 15 residues. In germline, CDR1 is SGHRS, CDR2 YFSETQ. The J segment lost 3 bases and the V segment lost 5 bases, leaving 5 bases of the junction unmatched. The CDR3 DNA sequence: TGCGCCAGCAGAGCGACAGGGGGGGCTAATGAAAAACTGTTTTTT. It yields the protein CASRATGGANEKLFF.

The genes are TRBV5-1 and TRBJ1-1, with 7 nucleotides matching TRBD1. Germline-derived CDR1 and CDR2 are SGHRS and YFSETQ. Trimming at V came to 3 bases and at J to 0 bases, leaving 8 bases not matched to a gene. This CDR3 region has 16 residues. Here the CDR3 reads CASSSGQSILNTEAFF. CDR3 coding DNA: TGCGCCAGCAGCTCGGGACAGTCTATATTGAACACTGAAGCTTTCTTT.

The chain links TRBV24-1 to TRBJ2-3; D remains ambiguous. The germline gives CDR1 KGHDR, CDR2 SFDVKD. The CDR3 runs to 15 residues. Trimming took off 5 bases at V and 2 bases at J, with 13 bases between the two ends. CDR3 DNA: TGTGCCACCAGTGGTTCGCTTGGGGTCACAGATACGCAGTATTTT. This codes for CATSGSLGVTDTQYF.

This rearrangement joins TRBV2 to TRBJ1-3; 7 bases align to TRBD1. The CDR3 length is 16 residues. V gave up 1 base and J gave up 0 bases; unmatched junction bases: 3. The germline V gene encodes CDR1 SNHLY and CDR2 FYNNEI. CDR3 amino acids: CASSEDRGSSGNTIYF. The CDR3 DNA sequence: TGTGCCAGCAGTGAAGACAGGGGCTCCTCTGGAAACACCATATATTTT.

V is TRBV6-5 and J is TRBJ1-2, with D unclear. The length of the CDR3 is 13 residues. CDR1 is MNHEY and CDR2 is SVGAGI in the germline V gene. Trimming removed 5 bases at V and 5 bases at J, with 12 bases between. In DNA form, the CDR3 reads TGTGCCAGCAGTCAATATCGAGGATATGGCTACACCTTC. As protein: CASSQYRGYGYTF.